This TCR beta chain was sequenced for a study of high-grade serous ovarian cancer treatment subgroups (dated by TCRdb to 2020 to 2022). Study-level background: Sequencing yielded a mean of 14,192 reads and approximately 7,000 unique TCR beta rearrangements per sample. One primary tumor sample and two metastatic tumor samples were contributed by each patient, so that approximately 99 samples were obtained in total. Under a laparoscopic triage algorithm, patients with high-grade serous ovarian cancer were grouped by complete gross resection or by neoadjuvant chemotherapy response, and the study profiled the TCR beta repertoires of these patients. The roughly 30-patient cohort included ten or so patients with no residual disease after primary surgery (R0), ten or so excellent NACT responders, and ten or so poor NACT responders. The study at large found these results: Spatial information was not captured by bulk tumor TCR sequencing, so insight into HGSC tumor complexity and diversity was limited. TCR repertoire analyses focused on CDR3; CDR1 and CDR2 were not analyzed. TCR clonal relatedness showed a positive correlation with neoantigen level and a trend toward positive correlation with copy number variation and mutation load from whole-genome sequencing. Tumors from the same patient had repertoire similarity ranging from about 0.095 to 0.85, while tumors from different patients showed almost no similarity.

High-throughput TCR profiling via ImmunoSEQ was performed on the 70 to 95 tumor samples. From the authors' description of their analysis: Repertoire diversity metrics included richness (unique productive sequences), clonality, evenness and relatedness; Bhattacharyya coefficient assessed similarity between samples. A sensitivity analysis excluded TCRs with fewer than two reads and gave consistent conclusions. Imported from immuneACCESS, the table was reduced by TCRdb to in-frame sequences with V and J called. These copies leave out some clones; in studies compared against another copy, an unresolved V gene accounts for under half, and the cause of the remainder is not known. D and trimming come from the DNA, and the V and J calls and clone size come from that table. The table for this sample lists about a thousand clones; about 78% of them were counted only once. The top ten constitute around 22% of the sample.

Collection of tumor samples took place before definitive surgery or chemotherapy. Genomic DNA extraction was performed by the MD Anderson Biospecimen Extraction Resource, and TCR sequencing was carried out by the MD Anderson Cancer Genomics Laboratory. The CDR3 sequence holds 17 residues, the cysteine and phenylalanine included. This entry keeps only the CDR3 DNA: 51 bases, framed from base 1. Looking up the germline V gene yields CDR1 MGHRA and CDR2 YSYEKL. Compared with germline, V lacks 0 bases and J lacks 4 bases; bases without a gene match: 7. With respect to this clone: This receptor's antigen is unknown. One base away there is no much larger clone; base qualities are not given.

Source material: tumor tissue. This clonotype was sampled from a human donor with high-grade serous ovarian cancer. The rearranged chain carries TRBV4-1 and TRBJ2-7; TRBD2 lines up with 12 middle nucleotides. The DNA is as follows: TGCGCCAGCAGCCAAGATCTGGCTAGCGGGAGGGGGTACGAGCAGTACTTC. Its protein product is CASSQDLASGRGYEQYF.